This T cell receptor (beta chain) derives from a study of blood T cells in healthy people across ages (dated by TCRdb to the mid-2010s). Concerning the study at large: In model experiments, template switching captured roughly one uniquely barcoded TCR beta cDNA molecule for every two T cells. To avoid experimental bias, donors of different ages were distributed randomly across sequencing lanes. The donors were split into four age groups: young (average about 15 years), middle-aged (39), aged (more than 60) and long-lived (about 74). For two donors (one aged 18 to 30 and one aged 80 or older), the study analyzed two additional independent replicas of 1 million unique cDNA reads from the same blood draw. To track age-related changes in TCR beta repertoire diversity, the study relied on deep sequencing normalized with unique cDNA molecular identifiers.

Comments on this clonotype: Which antigen it targets is not known. Base-call qualities are not available, and no considerably larger clone is one nucleotide away.

Library generation was performed with 5' RACE. A second about 7 to 12 cycle PCR used a sample-barcoded 5' primer and a J-beta primer mix. A template-switch 5' adaptor carrying 12 random nucleotides introduced a unique molecular identifier onto each TCR beta cDNA molecule. Each sample yielded at least 2.5 million CDR3-containing paired-end reads. The Mint cDNA synthesis kit, primed by a TRBC-specific oligonucleotide, was used to synthesize first-strand cDNA from all RNA. After uracil-DNA glycosylase treatment, a first 18-cycle PCR used universal primers M1SS and BC2_uni_R on all cDNA. The authors' pipeline ran thus. For normalization, 1 million high-quality reads, each with a distinct molecular identifier, were randomly selected from each sample. Instead of being binned into consensus sequences, reads that shared molecular identifiers were thrown out. MiTCR, run with a Q25 quality threshold and the strictest error-elimination algorithm, handled CDR3 identification, clonotype clustering and error correction. Lower-bound total TCR beta diversity was estimated with a nonparametric unseen species model using Euler transformation. TCRdb itself trimmed the public reads at Q25 with fastp, ran MiXCR and retained productive beta chains. Records with the same CDR3 protein are collapsed into one entry carrying the most frequent genes and DNA. TCRdb assigned the V and J calls; the authors' analysis was not used. The sample table holds approximately 1,700,000 distinct CDR3 sequences, of which around 42% were seen once. The top ten clonotypes cover more than 20% of the sample.

Systemically healthy Caucasian individuals from Russia, some 40 in total and aged roughly 6 to 90 years, were included as donors. Roughly 9 milliliters of peripheral blood were drawn from each donor into EDTA-treated Vacutainer tubes. PBMCs were isolated by Ficoll-Paque density-gradient centrifugation, with at least 6 million obtained per sample. Trizol reagent was used to extract total RNA from the PBMCs, yielding at least 5.5 micrograms per sample. Naive CD45RAhigh/CD27high T cell percentages were measured by flow cytometry on a PBMC aliquot from every donor. Here is what the overall study found, with its caveats: Because the CMV infection status of the donors was unknown, age-related changes in expanded clonotypes may potentially have been confounded. Estimates of total diversity from one million sequenced T cells were regarded as lower bounds and underestimates. Compared with the aged group, more naive CD4+ T cells, fewer expanded clones and increased TCR diversity were shown by the long-lived group, suggesting age selection. Observed TCR beta diversity per million T cells fell roughly linearly with age, and a significant reduction was already apparent by age approximately 41. Because profiling used bulk unsorted PBMCs, naive and antigen-experienced compartments could not be compared conclusively. A strong correlation was found between observed TCR beta diversity and the percentage of naive T cells measured by flow cytometry.

Reading the germline V gene gives CDR1 SGHTA and CDR2 FQGNSA. Clipping removes 4 bases from V and 7 bases from J, with 8 as the unmatched junction base count. The CDR3, cysteine through phenylalanine, is 14 amino acids long. This entry keeps only the CDR3 DNA: 42 bases, framed from base 1. The sequence derives from a human donor in good health. Sequenced sample: blood. The chain joins TRBV7-2 to TRBJ1-1; the junction holds 8 bases that match TRBD1. The CDR3 amino acid sequence is: CASSYRTGTGEAFF. The sequence in DNA is TGTGCCAGCAGCTACCGGACAGGGACCGGTGAAGCTTTCTTT.